This entry concerns a single TCR beta chain. The CDR3 runs 12 residues. The germline V gene has CDR1 SGHVS and CDR2 FQNEAQ. V lost 5 bases and J 2 bases, leaving 7 bases between the germline ends. Here immunoSEQ multiplex PCR was the method, and the copy in TCRdb shows in-frame clones only, minus some. The profile shows 300,000 to 350,000 clones, approximately 89% of them singletons. These data come from a study of blood T cell repertoires in COVID-19. Sequenced: PBMCs or T cells enriched from blood (not recorded which). The V gene is TRBV7-8, the J gene TRBJ2-7; a weak D match, TRBD1 (5 bases). The origin of this receptor is a young man who had recovered from COVID-19. CDR3: CASSRQTYEQYF. The DNA for the CDR3 is TGTGCCAGCAGCCGACAGACCTACGAGCAGTACTTC.